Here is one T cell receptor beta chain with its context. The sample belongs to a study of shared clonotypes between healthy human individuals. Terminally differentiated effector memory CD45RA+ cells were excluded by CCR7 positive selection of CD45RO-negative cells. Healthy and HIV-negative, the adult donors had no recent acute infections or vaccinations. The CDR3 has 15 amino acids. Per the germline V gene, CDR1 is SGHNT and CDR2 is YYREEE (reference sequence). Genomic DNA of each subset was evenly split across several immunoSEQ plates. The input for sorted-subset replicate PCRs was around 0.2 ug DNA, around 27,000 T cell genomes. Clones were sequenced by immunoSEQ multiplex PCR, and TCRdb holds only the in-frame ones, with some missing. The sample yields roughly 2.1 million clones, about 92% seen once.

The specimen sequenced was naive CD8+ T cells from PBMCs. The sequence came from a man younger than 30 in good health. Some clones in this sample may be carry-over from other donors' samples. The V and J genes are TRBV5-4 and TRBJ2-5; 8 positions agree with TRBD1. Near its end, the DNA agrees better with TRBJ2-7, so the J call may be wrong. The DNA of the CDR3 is TGTGCCAGCAGCTTGGCTAGGACAGGGTATCTCGAGCAGTACTTC. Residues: CASSLARTGYLEQYF.